The 19 T cell receptor beta chains below were found in one sample sequenced in a study of T cell responses to AZD1222 COVID-19 vaccine. TCRdb keeps only in-frame clones here, not all; method: immunoSEQ multiplex PCR. This repertoire shows 120,000 or so clones, about 85% found once; its top ten account for about 2.9%. The material sequenced was peripheral blood, taken 28 days after the second AZD1222 dose. Source of these receptors: an adult who received the AZD1222 COVID-19 vaccine.

The chain joins TRBV6-5 to TRBJ1-2; perhaps TRBD1 as D (5 bases). The length of the CDR3 is 13 residues. The germline V gene encodes CDR1 MNHEY and CDR2 SVGAGI. Deletions cut 4 bases from V and 8 bases from J, with 14 bases between. The CDR3 protein is CASSSDTTAGYTF. The DNA of the CDR3 is TGTGCCAGCAGTTCGGACACCACGGCGGGCTACACCTTC.

The chain employs TRBV11-2 and TRBJ2-7; maybe TRBD1 (6 bases). This CDR3 comprises 17 residues. The germline V gene encodes CDR1 SGHAT and CDR2 FQNNGV. Trimming removed 1 base from V and 0 bases from J, with 16 bases in between. For the CDR3, the DNA is TGTGCCAGCAGCTTAGTAACAGGGCCAAGGAGCTCCTACGAGCAGTACTTC. Protein product: CASSLVTGPRSSYEQYF.

The chain has TRBV5-6 and TRBJ2-2, with D possibly TRBD1 on 6 matching bases. V was cut by 2 bases and J by 3 bases, with 20 bases left in between. This CDR3 spans 18 amino acids. Germline V CDR1 and CDR2: SGHDT, YYEEEE. The CDR3 region is CASSFVSDSARHTGELFF. The DNA of the CDR3 is TGTGCCAGCAGCTTTGTGTCGGACAGCGCACGCCACACCGGGGAGCTGTTTTTT. The complete variable domain, with remaining parts taken from reference TRBV5-6 and TRBJ2-2, reads DAGVTQSPTHLIKTRGQQVTLRCSPKSGHDTVSWYQQALGQGPQFIFQYYEEEERQRGNFPDRFSGHQFPNYSSELNVNALLLGDSALYLCASSFVSDSARHTGELFFGEGSRLTVL.

The genes are TRBV20-1 and TRBJ2-7; perhaps TRBD1 as D (5 bases). Per germline, CDR1 DFQATT and CDR2 SNEGSKA (reference sequence). V was trimmed by 4 bases and J by 1 base, leaving 5 bases between them. This CDR3 region has 11 residues. The CDR3 sequence is CSATGSYEQYF. CDR3 sequence (DNA): TGCAGTGCTACAGGGTCCTACGAGCAGTACTTC.

J is TRBJ2-7 and V is TRBV12-3 or TRBV12-4; D is unresolved. The CDR3 covers 11 residues. Trimming shortened V by 2 bases and J by 6 bases, and 5 bases separated the two germline ends. Here the CDR3 reads CASSLRSEQYF. The CDR3 DNA follows: TGTGCCAGCAGTTTACGCAGCGAGCAGTACTTC.

The rearrangement joins TRBV12-3 or TRBV12-4 to TRBJ1-1; the match to TRBD1 covers 7 bases. V trimming: 6 bases; J trimming: 7 bases; junction bases outside the gene matches: 8. The CDR3 runs 13 residues. The CDR3 reads CASSGGTAGEAFF. The DNA for the CDR3 is TGTGCCAGCAGCGGCGGGACAGCAGGTGAAGCTTTCTTT.

J is TRBJ2-7 and V is TRBV7-9; D not resolved. This CDR3 has 11 residues. V lost 5 bases, J lost 3 bases, and 5 bases lay in between. Germline V gives CDR1 SEHNR, CDR2 FQNEAQ (reference sequence). The CDR3 nucleotides are TGTGCCAGCAGCCTAAACTACGAGCAGTACTTC. Translation gives CASSLNYEQYF.

This chain joins TRBV5-1 and TRBJ2-7, with TRBD1 matching 9 bases. CDR1 and CDR2 from the germline V gene are SGHRS and YFSETQ. This CDR3 has 17 residues. J was trimmed by 5 bases and V by 0 bases; bases with no gene match: 12. The CDR3 region has the DNA TGCGCCAGCAGCTTGGCAAGGGGCGGGACAGGGACCCACGAGCAGTACTTC. This sequence encodes CASSLARGGTGTHEQYF.

V gene TRBV19 combines with J gene TRBJ2-4, with D tentatively TRBD1 (6 bases). Trimming shortened V by 0 bases and J by 7 bases, and 19 bases separated the two germline ends. Germline V gives CDR1 LNHDA, CDR2 SQIVND (reference sequence). The CDR3 covers 17 residues. Here the CDR3 reads CASSIDSGAARPNIQYF. CDR3 in DNA: TGTGCCAGTAGTATAGACTCAGGGGCCGCTCGGCCGAACATTCAGTACTTC.

This clone was detected only once. This chain links TRBV19 with TRBJ2-1; no firm D call. CDR1 is LNHDA, CDR2 SQIVND, per germline (reference sequence). Trimming removed 7 bases from V and 1 base from J, with 11 bases in between. The CDR3 runs 14 residues. The CDR3 protein is CASKEDLSYNEQFF. CDR3 bases: TGTGCCAGTAAAGAAGACTTATCCTACAATGAGCAGTTCTTC.

The J gene is TRBJ2-3, the V gene TRBV7-8; D is ambiguous. V was shortened by 5 bases and J by 2 bases, with 8 bases between the two germline ends. The CDR3 is 13 amino acids. Germline CDR1 is SGHVS and CDR2 is FQNEAQ. CDR3 amino acids: CASSPSTTDTQYF. As DNA, the CDR3 is TGTGCCAGCAGCCCGTCGACCACAGATACGCAGTATTTT.

The chain uses TRBV14 and TRBJ2-7; tentatively, D is TRBD1 (6 bases). CDR1 SGHDN and CDR2 FVKESK come from the germline V gene. V was shortened by 0 bases and J by 3 bases, with 12 bases between the two germline ends. The CDR3 consists of 15 residues. The CDR3 nucleotides are TGTGCCAGCAGCCAAGAATGGGGACAAAGCTACGAGCAGTACTTC. This sequence encodes CASSQEWGQSYEQYF.

CDR3 in amino acids: CASRAPSSYNSPLHF. The CDR3 DNA reads as TGTGCCAGCAGGGCCCCGAGCTCCTATAATTCACCCCTCCACTTT. This sequence joins TRBV2 and TRBJ1-6; D unresolved. V gave up 6 bases and J gave up 0 bases, with 9 bases separating them. In germline, CDR1 is SNHLY, CDR2 FYNNEI. This CDR3 has 15 residues.

The chain recombines TRBV6-4 with TRBJ2-3; 12 bases fit TRBD2. The trim removed 3 bases at V and 4 bases at J, leaving 5 bases unmatched. The CDR3 runs to 16 residues. Germline CDR1 MRHNA, CDR2 SNTAGT. The CDR3 spells CASSEASGGAADTQYF. Written as DNA, the CDR3 is TGTGCCAGCAGTGAAGCTAGCGGGGGGGCGGCAGATACGCAGTATTTT.

The V gene is TRBV30, the J gene TRBJ1-6; 9 nucleotides agree with TRBD1. CDR3 length equals 16 residues. The V gene's germline CDR1 is GTSNPN and CDR2 SVGIG (reference sequence). J was trimmed by 9 bases and V by 0 bases; bases with no gene match: 9. CDR3 amino acids: CAWSVNSGTGSSPLHF. The CDR3 DNA reads TGTGCCTGGAGTGTAAATTCTGGGACAGGGAGTTCACCCCTCCACTTT. The full variable domain, in which reference TRBV30 and TRBJ1-6 provide the parts outside the CDR3, is SQTIHQWPATLVQPVGSPLSLECTVEGTSNPNLYWYRQAAGRGLQLLFYSVGIGQISSEVPQNLSASRPQDRQFILSSKKLLLSDSGFYLCAWSVNSGTGSSPLHFGNGTRLTVT.

The DNA for the CDR3 is TGTGCCAGCAGCTTACGTCCGGGCTCCTACGAGCAGTACTTC. This translates into CASSLRPGSYEQYF. The J gene is TRBJ2-7, the V gene TRBV7-3, with no clear D. Deletions cut 2 bases from V and 0 bases from J, with 8 bases between. CDR1 and CDR2 (germline): SGHTA, FQGTGA. The CDR3 runs to 14 residues. Drawing the rest from reference TRBV7-3 and TRBJ2-7, the complete variable domain is GAGVSQTPSNKVTEKGKYVELRCDPISGHTALYWYRQSLGQGPEFLIYFQGTGAADDSGLPNDRFFAVRPEGSVSTLKIQRTERGDSAVYLCASSLRPGSYEQYFGPGTRLTVT.

This clone was seen a handful of times. This rearrangement joins TRBV30 to TRBJ1-6; D is perhaps TRBD1 (5 bases). The CDR3 sequence is 18 residues long. V dropped 0 bases and J dropped 7 bases, with 22 bases sitting between them. Germline CDR1 is GTSNPN and CDR2 is SVGIG (reference sequence). The DNA for the CDR3 is TGTGCCTGGAGTGTAACGTTTGCAGGGCGTGGGGGGAATTCACCCCTCCACTTT. This translates into CAWSVTFAGRGGNSPLHF.

The CDR3 here is CAILGDRRGVNTEAFF. Written as DNA, the CDR3 is TGTGCCATCCTTGGGGACAGGCGGGGGGTGAACACTGAAGCTTTCTTT. The V gene is TRBV2, the J gene TRBJ1-1; 8 positions match TRBD1. CDR3 length: 16 residues. Germline V gene lookup returns CDR1 SNHLY and CDR2 FYNNEI. V dropped 10 bases and J dropped 0; count of bases not matched to a gene: 13.

The rearrangement links TRBV5-1 to TRBJ1-3; TRBD1 aligns across 8 bases. Germline trimming cut 2 bases from V and 2 bases from J; bases unmatched to any gene: 3. Germline CDR1 reads SGHRS; CDR2 reads YFSETQ. The CDR3 has 15 amino acids. CDR3 sequence reads: CASSLSTGAGNTIYF. In DNA form, the CDR3 reads TGCGCCAGCAGCTTATCGACAGGGGCTGGAAACACCATATATTTT.